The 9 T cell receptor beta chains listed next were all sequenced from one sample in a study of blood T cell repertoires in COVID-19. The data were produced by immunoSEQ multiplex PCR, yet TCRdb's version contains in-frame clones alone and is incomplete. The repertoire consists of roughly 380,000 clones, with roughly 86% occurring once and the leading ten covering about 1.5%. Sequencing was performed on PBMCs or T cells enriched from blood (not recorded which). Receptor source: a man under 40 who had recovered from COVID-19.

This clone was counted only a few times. The CDR3 nucleotides read TGTGCCAGCAGCCAAGATCCCAGCGGGAGCTCCTACGAGCAGTACTTC. It is translated as CASSQDPSGSSYEQYF. The chain uses TRBV4-2 and TRBJ2-7; 8 bases align to TRBD2. This CDR3 has 16 amino acids. The V gene end was trimmed by 0 bases and the J gene end by 0 bases; junction bases not matched to a gene: 4. CDR1 is LGHNA and CDR2 is YNFKEQ in the germline V gene.

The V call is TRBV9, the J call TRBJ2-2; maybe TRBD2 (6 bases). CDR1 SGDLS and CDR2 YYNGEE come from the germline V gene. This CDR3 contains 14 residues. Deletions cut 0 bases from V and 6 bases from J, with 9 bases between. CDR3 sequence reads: CASSVDGGSGELFF. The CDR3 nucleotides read TGTGCCAGCAGCGTAGATGGAGGGTCCGGGGAGCTGTTTTTT. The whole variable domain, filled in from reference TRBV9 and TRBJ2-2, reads DSGVTQTPKHLITATGQRVTLRCSPRSGDLSVYWYQQSLDQGLQFLIQYYNGEERAKGNILERFSAQQFPDLHSELNLSSLELGDSALYFCASSVDGGSGELFFGEGSRLTVL.

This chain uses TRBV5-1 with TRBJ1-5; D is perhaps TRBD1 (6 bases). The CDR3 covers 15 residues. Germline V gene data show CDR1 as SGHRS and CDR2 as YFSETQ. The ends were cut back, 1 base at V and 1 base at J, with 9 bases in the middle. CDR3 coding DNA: TGCGCCAGCAGCTTGTCAGGGGAAAGCAATCAGCCCCAGCATTTT. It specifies CASSLSGESNQPQHF.

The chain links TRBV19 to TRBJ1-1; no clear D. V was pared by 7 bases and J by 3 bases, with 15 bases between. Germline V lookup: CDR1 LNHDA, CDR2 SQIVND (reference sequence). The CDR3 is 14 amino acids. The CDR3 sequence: CASIPPGIYTEAFF. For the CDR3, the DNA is TGTGCCAGTATCCCTCCGGGGATCTACACTGAAGCTTTCTTT.

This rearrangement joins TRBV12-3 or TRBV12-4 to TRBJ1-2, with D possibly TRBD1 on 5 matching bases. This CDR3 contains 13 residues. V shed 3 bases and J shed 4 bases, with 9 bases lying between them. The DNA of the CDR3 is TGTGCCAGCAGTTTTGACAGTCGCTATGGCTACACCTTC. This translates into CASSFDSRYGYTF.

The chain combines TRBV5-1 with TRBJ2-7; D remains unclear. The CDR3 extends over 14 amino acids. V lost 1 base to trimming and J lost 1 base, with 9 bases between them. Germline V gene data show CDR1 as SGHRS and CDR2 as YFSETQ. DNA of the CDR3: TGCGCCAGCAGCTTGCAGAACCCTTCCTACGAGCAGTACTTC. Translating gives CASSLQNPSYEQYF. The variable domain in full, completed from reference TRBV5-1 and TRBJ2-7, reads KAGVTQTPRYLIKTRGQQVTLSCSPISGHRSVSWYQQTPGQGLQFLFEYFSETQRNKGNFPGRFSGRQFSNSRSEMNVSTLELGDSALYLCASSLQNPSYEQYFGPGTRLTVT.

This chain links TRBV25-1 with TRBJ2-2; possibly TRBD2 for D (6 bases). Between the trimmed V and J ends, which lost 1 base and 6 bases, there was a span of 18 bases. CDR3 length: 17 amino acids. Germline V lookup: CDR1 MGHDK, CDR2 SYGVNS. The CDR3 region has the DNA TGTGCCAGCAGTGAATCCCCACTAGCCATGTACGCCGGGGAGCTGTTTTTT. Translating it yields CASSESPLAMYAGELFF. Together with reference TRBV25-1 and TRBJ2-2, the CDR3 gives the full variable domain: EADIYQTPRYLVIGTGKKITLECSQTMGHDKMYWYQQDPGMELHLIHYSYGVNSTEKGDLSSESTVSRIRTEHFPLTLESARPSHTSQYLCASSESPLAMYAGELFFGEGSRLTVL.

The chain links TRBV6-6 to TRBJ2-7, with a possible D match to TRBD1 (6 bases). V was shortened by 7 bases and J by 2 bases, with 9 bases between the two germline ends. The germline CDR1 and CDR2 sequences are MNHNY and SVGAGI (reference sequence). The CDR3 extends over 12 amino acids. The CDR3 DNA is TGTGCCAGCACACAGGGTCCCTACGAGCAGTACTTC. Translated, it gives CASTQGPYEQYF.

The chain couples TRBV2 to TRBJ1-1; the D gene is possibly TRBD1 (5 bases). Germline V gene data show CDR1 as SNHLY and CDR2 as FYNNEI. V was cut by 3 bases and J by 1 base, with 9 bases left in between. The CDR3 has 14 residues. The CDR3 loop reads CASSEGLGNTEAFF. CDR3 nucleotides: TGTGCCAGCAGTGAGGGGCTCGGGAACACTGAAGCTTTCTTT.